This T cell receptor (beta chain) was sequenced in a study of persistence of HIV-infected CD4 T cells. Germline CDR1 and CDR2: SGHDN and FVKESK. V was pared by 0 bases and J by 0 bases, with 9 bases between. The length of the CDR3 is 16 residues. Cells were stimulated nonspecifically with anti-CD3/anti-CD28 magnetic beads. CD4+ T cells upregulating both CD40 ligand and CD69 were sorted as responding cells. About this clone: Its antigen remains unknown.

This was the immunoSEQ version 4 assay in survey mode. This table comes from immunoSEQ multiplex PCR, and its TCRdb copy is limited to in-frame clones, with some not included. The sample has under 45,000 clones; more than 80% are singletons. Sequencing used CD4+ T cells sorted from PBMCs after approximately 19-hour stimulation, obtained from a patient who received antiretroviral therapy. The receptor's source is an adult man with HIV who was CMV-seropositive. The V call is TRBV14, the J call TRBJ2-1, with D possibly being TRBD1 (6 bases). The CDR3 loop is CASSQDVGASYNEQFF. CDR3 nucleotide sequence: TGTGCCAGCAGCCAAGATGTGGGGGCCTCCTACAATGAGCAGTTCTTC.